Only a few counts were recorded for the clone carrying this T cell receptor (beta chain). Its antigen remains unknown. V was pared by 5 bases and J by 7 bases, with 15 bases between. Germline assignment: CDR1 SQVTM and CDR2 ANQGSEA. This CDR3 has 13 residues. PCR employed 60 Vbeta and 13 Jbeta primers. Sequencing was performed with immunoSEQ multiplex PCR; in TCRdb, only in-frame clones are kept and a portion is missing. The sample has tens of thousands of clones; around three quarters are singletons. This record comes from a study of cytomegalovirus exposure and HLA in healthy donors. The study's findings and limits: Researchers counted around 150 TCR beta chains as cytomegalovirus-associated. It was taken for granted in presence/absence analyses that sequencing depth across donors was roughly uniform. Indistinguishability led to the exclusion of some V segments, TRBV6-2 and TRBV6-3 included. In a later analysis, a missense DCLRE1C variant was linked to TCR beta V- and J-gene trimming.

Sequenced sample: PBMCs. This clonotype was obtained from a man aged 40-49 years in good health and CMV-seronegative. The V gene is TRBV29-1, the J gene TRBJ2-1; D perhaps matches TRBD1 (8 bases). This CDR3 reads CSVNTGGGNEQFF. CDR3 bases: TGCAGCGTTAACACAGGGGGGGGGAATGAGCAGTTCTTC.